This T cell receptor (beta chain) was sequenced for a study of blood T cell repertoires in COVID-19. The V gene lost 3 bases and the J gene lost 5 bases, with 16 bases spanning the gap. The germline V gene has CDR1 SGHVS and CDR2 FNYEAQ. This CDR3 spans 15 amino acids. The authors' processing: Counts of nucleated cells, estimated from reference gene primer amplification, were obtained. TCRdb's table, derived via immunoSEQ multiplex PCR, lists solely in-frame clones and lacks some. That table gives V, J and clone size, and the DNA gave D and trimming. The sample consists of some 210,000 clones, around 80% of them appearing once. Clinical history reported by participants formed the basis on which cohorts were assigned.

The clonotype originates from a man aged 25 to 40 with acute COVID-19. Sequencing was performed on PBMCs or T cells enriched from blood (not recorded which). The chain employs TRBV7-6 and TRBJ1-1, with D perhaps matching TRBD1 (5 bases). The CDR3 DNA reads TGTGCCAGCAGCTTGAACCAGGGAGGAGGGACTGAAGCTTTCTTT. Encoded protein: CASSLNQGGGTEAFF.